Each of the 20 T cell receptor beta chains below was sequenced from the same sample in a study of CXCR3-negative and CXCR3-positive naive CD8 T cells. Libraries of TRB cDNA were made by 5' RACE and carried UMIs. TCRdb re-analyzed the 5' RACE reads; it lists each CDR3 protein once, without DNA. The table for this sample gives 100,000 to 150,000 distinct CDR3 sequences. Sequenced sample: naive CXCR3- CD8+ T cells from blood. Stated subset: CD45RO-CCR7+CD27+CD95- naive CD8+ T cells lacking CXCR3 (TNR3-). The receptor source for this set is a human donor in good health. Some clones in this sample may be carry-over from other donors' samples.

The chain recombines TRBV7-3 with TRBJ2-5; TCRdb's assignment of TRBD1 cannot be checked, as there is no DNA. The CDR3 runs 17 residues. Germline loops: CDR1 SGHTA, CDR2 FQGTGA. The chain's CDR3 is CASSLTGTGVHQETQYF.

The CDR3 reads CASSFPLAGAENIQYF. The chain joins TRBV12-3 or TRBV12-4 to TRBJ2-4; TCRdb names TRBD2, which stays unverified in the absence of DNA. CDR3 length equals 16 residues.

This CDR3 reads CASSLVAGEVYEQYF. The rearrangement joins TRBV7-9 to TRBJ2-7; TCRdb calls TRBD2, which cannot be checked without DNA. In germline, CDR1 is SEHNR, CDR2 FQNEAQ (reference sequence). This CDR3 spans 15 amino acids.

The chain has TRBV12-3 or TRBV12-4 and TRBJ2-7; as DNA is missing, the TRBD1 call by TCRdb cannot be tested. CDR3 size: 15 residues. The CDR3 spells CASSPEGQGAYEQYF.

J is TRBJ2-7 and V is TRBV20-1; the TCRdb D gene call, TRBD1, has no DNA to confirm it. CDR1 is DFQATT, CDR2 SNEGSKA, per germline (reference sequence). The CDR3 contains 13 residues. CDR3 residues: CSAPGDRADEQYF.

The chain combines TRBV27 with TRBJ2-3; TCRdb outputs TRBD2, but without DNA this stays unchecked. The V gene's germline CDR1 is MNHEY and CDR2 SMNVEV (reference sequence). CDR3 length equals 11 residues. CDR3 region: CASSLGLDQYF.

J is TRBJ2-7 and V is TRBV4-3; TCRdb gives TRBD1 as the D gene, but with no DNA this cannot be confirmed. Germline V gene data show CDR1 as LGHNA and CDR2 as YSLEER. The CDR3 extends over 14 amino acids. The CDR3 spells CASSDIGQSYEQYF.

J is TRBJ2-1 and V is TRBV3-1; the TCRdb call, TRBD2, lacks DNA for checking. There are 18 residues in the CDR3. Germline assignment: CDR1 LGHDT and CDR2 YNNKEL (reference sequence). The CDR3 loop is CASSQEGAGRSSYNEQFF.

The V and J genes are TRBV20-1 and TRBJ2-1. The CDR3 sequence is 14 residues long. Germline V lookup: CDR1 DFQATT, CDR2 SNEGSKA (reference sequence). This CDR3 reads CSARRLVDYNEQFF.

V and J are TRBV19 and TRBJ2-5; without DNA, the TCRdb call of TRBD2 cannot be checked. Germline V gene sequence: CDR1 LNHDA, CDR2 SQIVND (reference sequence). This CDR3 has 16 residues. CDR3 in amino acids: CASSQFRTSGIETQYF.

The genes are TRBV5-1 and TRBJ2-7; the D call from TCRdb, TRBD1, cannot be confirmed without DNA. The CDR3 extends over 12 amino acids. Germline-derived CDR1 and CDR2 are SGHRS and YFSETQ. This CDR3 reads CASSAGLGELNF.

The rearrangement links TRBV15 to TRBJ2-5. Germline V lookup: CDR1 LNHNV, CDR2 YYDKDF (reference sequence). The CDR3 contains 12 residues. The CDR3: CATSRGAETQYF.

V gene TRBV20-1 combines with J gene TRBJ2-5; TCRdb's D call of TRBD2 is untestable without DNA. The CDR3 has 18 residues. CDR1 and CDR2 from the germline V gene are DFQATT and SNEGSKA (reference sequence). The CDR3 region is CSARRLAGALEYQETQYF.

The chain uses TRBV14 and TRBJ2-7; TCRdb indicates TRBD2, and absent DNA this call remains unverified. Germline values: CDR1 SGHDN, CDR2 FVKESK. This CDR3 region has 18 residues. The chain's CDR3 is CASSQETRAGVISYEQYF.

The gene calls are TRBV12-3 or TRBV12-4 and TRBJ2-2; TCRdb names TRBD1, which stays unverified in the absence of DNA. The CDR3 extends over 18 amino acids. The CDR3 reads CASTPSSARYTNTGELFF.

CDR3 sequence: CASSSGTGQYF. The rearrangement links TRBV12-3 or TRBV12-4 to TRBJ2-7; no DNA is available, so the TRBD1 call from TCRdb remains unchecked. CDR3 length: 11 amino acids.

The J gene is TRBJ2-7, the V gene TRBV29-1; TCRdb indicates TRBD1, and absent DNA this call remains unverified. The CDR3 covers 15 residues. Germline CDR1 and CDR2: SQVTM and ANQGSEA. CDR3: CSATLTGSISYEQYF.

V is TRBV5-1 and J is TRBJ2-7. The CDR3 runs 14 residues. CDR1 is SGHRS, CDR2 YFSETQ, per germline. CDR3 protein: CASRPSSEDYEQYF.

The chain uses TRBV12-3 or TRBV12-4 and TRBJ2-7; TCRdb proposes TRBD2, but this gene call is untestable without DNA. This CDR3 has 12 amino acids. The CDR3 sequence: CASRMGLRVQYF.

The V and J genes are TRBV19 and TRBJ2-5. This CDR3 is 14 amino acids long. CDR1 is LNHDA and CDR2 is SQIVND in the germline V gene (reference sequence). The CDR3: CASSMRLFQETQYF.